The entry below gives a single TCR beta chain sequence along with its context. Original analysis: Reference gene primer amplification yielded estimated nucleated cell counts. The method was immunoSEQ multiplex PCR; TCRdb's version includes in-frame clones alone and lacks a portion of them. That table supplies the V and J calls and clone size; D and trimming were determined from the DNA. Altogether about 100,000 clones are present, around four fifths being singletons, with the ten largest covering less than 35%. Germline V gives CDR1 SQVTM, CDR2 ANQGSEA. The CDR3 extends over 16 amino acids. The ends were cut back, 1 base at V and 2 bases at J, with 17 bases in the middle. The source of the sample is a study of blood T cell repertoires in COVID-19.

The chain employs TRBV29-1 and TRBJ1-2; D gene unclear. The sample comprised peripheral blood. The sequence came from a man between 65 and 79 years old with active or convalescent COVID-19. The CDR3 sequence is CSVEVGLRRSNYGYTF. Written as DNA, the CDR3 is TGCAGCGTTGAAGTTGGACTCCGCCGGTCGAACTATGGCTACACCTTC.